This T cell receptor beta chain was documented in a study of Graves' ophthalmopathy and Graves' hyperthyroidism. In regard to this clonotype: Its antigen is still unknown.

In germline, CDR1 is SGHRS, CDR2 YFSETQ. Trimming took off 5 bases at V and 5 bases at J, with 22 bases between the two ends. This CDR3 comprises 16 residues. As the template, RNA transcripts were used to amplify TCR beta CDR3 regions. HTBI primers primed a first-round RT-PCR, and a second-round multiplex PCR followed. TCRdb called the multiplex PCR reads again in MiXCR, with one record for every CDR3 protein. There are almost 750,000 distinct CDR3 sequences in the sample; around 40% occur only once, and about 40% lies in the top ten. Study-level results: Sensitivity of about 91% and specificity of about 84% were achieved when a 13-signature model separated ophthalmopathy from stable hyperthyroidism. Detected in blood as well were most expanded thyroid clonotypes with frequency above 0.001.

Reliance was placed on clinical symptoms, serum thyroxine, TRAb, thyroid ultrasound and orbital computed tomography for diagnosis. Specimen: peripheral blood. The receptor was derived from an adult man with Graves' ophthalmopathy. This chain links TRBV5-1 with TRBJ2-5; tentatively, D is TRBD2 (5 bases). The CDR3 nucleotides read TGCGCCAGCAGTCTCGGGTCGGACTTCAGGACCGAGACCCAGTACTTC. Its translation: CASSLGSDFRTETQYF.